These T cell receptor beta chains were read from a single sample in a study of cytomegalovirus exposure and HLA in healthy donors. Here immunoSEQ multiplex PCR was the method, and the copy in TCRdb shows in-frame clones only, minus some. The repertoire includes about 130,000 clones, approximately 82% of them detected once, and 1.4% to 1.5% sits in the top ten. Sequenced input: PBMCs. The source is a female donor in good health and CMV-seronegative. Each CDR3 is given with its conserved first and last residue. Each record gives: V gene, D gene, CDR3 length, J gene, clone size, CDR3 DNA, CDR3 protein. A D gene is named only where the DNA matches it firmly. Size is stated for part of the rows, as once, few or many counts, or as a class when the clone is expanded.

V gene: TRBV6-1; D gene: -; CDR3 length: 12; J gene: TRBJ1-1; clone size: -; CDR3 DNA: TGTGCCAGCAGTGAAGCAAGAGTGCGGGCTTTCTTT; CDR3 protein: CASSEARVRAFF
V gene: TRBV28; D gene: -; CDR3 length: 12; J gene: TRBJ2-1; clone size: -; CDR3 DNA: TGTGCCAGCAGTTTCCCTAGAGGTGAGCAGTTCTTC; CDR3 protein: CASSFPRGEQFF
V gene: TRBV14; D gene: TRBD1; CDR3 length: 13; J gene: TRBJ2-7; clone size: few; CDR3 DNA: TGTGCCAGCCAGGGACAGCTAAACTACGAGCAGTACTTC; CDR3 protein: CASQGQLNYEQYF
V gene: TRBV4-3; D gene: -; CDR3 length: 16; J gene: TRBJ1-5; clone size: -; CDR3 DNA: TGCGCCAGCAGCCAGGAGGGGACGGGGGGCAATCAGCCCCAGCATTTT; CDR3 protein: CASSQEGTGGNQPQHF
V gene: TRBV19; D gene: -; CDR3 length: 14; J gene: TRBJ2-7; clone size: -; CDR3 DNA: TGTGCCAGTAGTATCCACCCAGGGTTGAACGAGCAGTACTTC; CDR3 protein: CASSIHPGLNEQYF
V gene: TRBV21-1; D gene: -; CDR3 length: 13; J gene: TRBJ1-2; clone size: -; CDR3 DNA: TGTGCCAGCAGCAAAGAGGGGGGGTATGGCTACACCTTC; CDR3 protein: CASSKEGGYGYTF
V gene: TRBV6-6; D gene: -; CDR3 length: 15; J gene: TRBJ1-3; clone size: -; CDR3 DNA: TGTGCCAGCAGTTACGGGGGGACCTCTGGAAACACCATATATTTT; CDR3 protein: CASSYGGTSGNTIYF
V gene: TRBV18; D gene: -; CDR3 length: 13; J gene: TRBJ2-5; clone size: -; CDR3 DNA: TGTGCCAGCTCACCACGAGACCAAGAGACCCAGTACTTC; CDR3 protein: CASSPRDQETQYF
V gene: TRBV4-3; D gene: TRBD2; CDR3 length: 16; J gene: TRBJ2-5; clone size: -; CDR3 DNA: TGCGCCAGCAGCCCAGGGGGGCTAGCGGGAGAAGAGACCCAGTACTTC; CDR3 protein: CASSPGGLAGEETQYF
V gene: TRBV14; D gene: TRBD1; CDR3 length: 16; J gene: TRBJ2-1; clone size: -; CDR3 DNA: TGTGCCAGCAGCCGGCGGGCGAGGACAGGGGACAATGAGCAGTTCTTC; CDR3 protein: CASSRRARTGDNEQFF
V gene: TRBV5-4; D gene: -; CDR3 length: 14; J gene: TRBJ2-7; clone size: -; CDR3 DNA: TGTGCCAGCAGCTTGGAGGGGGGGGACTACGAGCAGTACTTC; CDR3 protein: CASSLEGGDYEQYF
V gene: TRBV4-3; D gene: TRBD2; CDR3 length: 16; J gene: TRBJ2-1; clone size: few; CDR3 DNA: TGCGCCAGCAGCCAAGGGATCGGCGGGAGGGCGGGTGAGCAGTTCTTC; CDR3 protein: CASSQGIGGRAGEQFF
V gene: TRBV19; D gene: -; CDR3 length: 15; J gene: TRBJ1-4; clone size: -; CDR3 DNA: TGTGCCAGTAGTGAATACAGGGTCTCTAATGAAAAACTGTTTTTT; CDR3 protein: CASSEYRVSNEKLFF
V gene: TRBV5-1; D gene: -; CDR3 length: 13; J gene: TRBJ1-1; clone size: -; CDR3 DNA: TGCGCCAGCAGCTTCGGACAGAACACTGAAGCTTTCTTT; CDR3 protein: CASSFGQNTEAFF
V gene: TRBV11-2; D gene: TRBD1; CDR3 length: 18; J gene: TRBJ1-4; clone size: -; CDR3 DNA: TGTGCCAGCAGCTGGCATCGGGACAGGGGCCCGGGGAGAGAAAAACTGTTTTTT; CDR3 protein: CASSWHRDRGPGREKLFF
V gene: TRBV18; D gene: TRBD2; CDR3 length: 17; J gene: TRBJ2-7; clone size: once; CDR3 DNA: TGTGCCAGCTCACCACCCGGTACCAGCGGGAGAGGTTGGGAGCAGTACTTC; CDR3 protein: CASSPPGTSGRGWEQYF
V gene: TRBV11-1; D gene: -; CDR3 length: 15; J gene: TRBJ1-1; clone size: -; CDR3 DNA: TGTGCCAGCAGCTTCGGTCTCCGGGATGACACTGAAGCTTTCTTT; CDR3 protein: CASSFGLRDDTEAFF
V gene: TRBV13; D gene: -; CDR3 length: 17; J gene: TRBJ2-1; clone size: -; CDR3 DNA: TGTGCCAGCAGCATAAGGGGGAGCGGGGATTCCTACAATGAGCAGTTCTTC; CDR3 protein: CASSIRGSGDSYNEQFF
V gene: TRBV30; D gene: -; CDR3 length: 15; J gene: TRBJ1-1; clone size: -; CDR3 DNA: TGTGCCTGGAGTGTACCCTCGGTCGGTGGAATGGGCGCTTTCTTT; CDR3 protein: CAWSVPSVGGMGAFF